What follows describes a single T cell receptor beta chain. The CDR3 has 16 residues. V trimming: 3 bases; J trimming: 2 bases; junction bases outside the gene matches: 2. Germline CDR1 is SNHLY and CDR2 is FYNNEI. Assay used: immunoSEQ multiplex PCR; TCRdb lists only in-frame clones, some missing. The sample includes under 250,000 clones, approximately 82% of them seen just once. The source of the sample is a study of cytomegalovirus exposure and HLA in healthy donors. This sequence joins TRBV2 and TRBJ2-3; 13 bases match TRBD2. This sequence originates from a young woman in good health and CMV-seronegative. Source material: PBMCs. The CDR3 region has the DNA TGTGCCAGCAGTGAGGGACTAGCGGGGCCCACAGATACGCAGTATTTT. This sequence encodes CASSEGLAGPTDTQYF.